This note documents a single T cell receptor beta chain sequence. This sample is drawn from a study of cytomegalovirus exposure and HLA in healthy donors. With 0 bases removed from V and 5 bases from J, the gap between germline ends came to 11 bases. This CDR3 is built from 14 residues. Germline loops: CDR1 SGHRS, CDR2 YFSETQ. Primers: 60 Vbeta forward and 13 Jbeta reverse. TCRdb's table, derived via immunoSEQ multiplex PCR, lists solely in-frame clones and lacks some. The sample yields over 50,000 clones, about 80% seen once. This sequence was found in a man between 40 and 49 years old in good health and CMV-seronegative. The sample consisted of PBMCs. V is TRBV5-1 and J is TRBJ1-1; D is unresolved. Here the CDR3 reads CASSLGRGRTEAFF. DNA for the CDR3: TGCGCCAGCAGCTTGGGTCGGGGTAGAACTGAAGCTTTCTTT.